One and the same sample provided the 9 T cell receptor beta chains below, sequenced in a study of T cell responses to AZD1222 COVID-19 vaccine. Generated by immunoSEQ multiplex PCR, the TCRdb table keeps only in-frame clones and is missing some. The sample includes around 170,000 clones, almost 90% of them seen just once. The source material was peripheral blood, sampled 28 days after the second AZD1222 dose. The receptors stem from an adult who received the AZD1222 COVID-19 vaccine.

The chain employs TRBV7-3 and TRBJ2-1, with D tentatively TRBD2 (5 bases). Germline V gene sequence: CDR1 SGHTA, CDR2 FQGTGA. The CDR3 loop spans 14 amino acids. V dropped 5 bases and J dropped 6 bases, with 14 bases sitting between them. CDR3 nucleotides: TGTGCCAGCAGCCTTTATTCGGGGTTCAATGAGCAGTTCTTC. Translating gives CASSLYSGFNEQFF.

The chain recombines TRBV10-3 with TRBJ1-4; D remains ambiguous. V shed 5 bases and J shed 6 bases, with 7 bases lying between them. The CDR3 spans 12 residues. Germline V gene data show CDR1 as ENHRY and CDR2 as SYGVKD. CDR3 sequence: CAISNLDEKLFF. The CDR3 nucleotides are TGTGCCATCAGTAATCTCGATGAAAAACTGTTTTTT.

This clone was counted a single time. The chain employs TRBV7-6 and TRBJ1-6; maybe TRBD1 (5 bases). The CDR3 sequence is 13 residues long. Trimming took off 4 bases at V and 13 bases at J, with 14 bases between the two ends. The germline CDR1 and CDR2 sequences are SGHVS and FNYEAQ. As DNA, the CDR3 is TGTGCCAGCAGCTCCCTCAGGGCTCTGCCCCTCCACTTT. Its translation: CASSSLRALPLHF.

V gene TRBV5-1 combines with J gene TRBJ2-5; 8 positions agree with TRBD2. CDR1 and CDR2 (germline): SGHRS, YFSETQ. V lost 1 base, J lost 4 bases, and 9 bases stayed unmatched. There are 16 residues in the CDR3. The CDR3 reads CASSLLGRGGRETQYF. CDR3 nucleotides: TGCGCCAGCAGCTTGCTGGGACGGGGGGGACGAGAGACCCAGTACTTC.

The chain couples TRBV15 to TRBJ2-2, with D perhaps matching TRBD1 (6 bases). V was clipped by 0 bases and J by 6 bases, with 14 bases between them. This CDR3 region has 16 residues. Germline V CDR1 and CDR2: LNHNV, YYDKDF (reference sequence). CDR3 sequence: CATSRDIGGAPGELFF. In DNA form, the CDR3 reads TGTGCCACCAGCAGAGATATTGGGGGCGCTCCCGGGGAGCTGTTTTTT.

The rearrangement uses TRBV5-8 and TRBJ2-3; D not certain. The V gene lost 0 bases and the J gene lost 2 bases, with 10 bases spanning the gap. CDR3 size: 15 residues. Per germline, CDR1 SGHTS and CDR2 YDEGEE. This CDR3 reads CASSLEDRFTDTQYF. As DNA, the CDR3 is TGTGCCAGCAGCTTGGAGGACCGCTTCACAGATACGCAGTATTTT.

The CDR3 is CASSSTGNQPQHF. The CDR3 nucleotides read TGCGCCAGCAGCTCGACAGGGAATCAGCCCCAGCATTTT. V and J are TRBV5-1 and TRBJ1-5; 7 bases map to TRBD1. V was clipped by 3 bases and J by 4 bases; unmatched bases: 1. Per the germline V gene, CDR1 is SGHRS and CDR2 is YFSETQ. The CDR3 spans 13 residues.

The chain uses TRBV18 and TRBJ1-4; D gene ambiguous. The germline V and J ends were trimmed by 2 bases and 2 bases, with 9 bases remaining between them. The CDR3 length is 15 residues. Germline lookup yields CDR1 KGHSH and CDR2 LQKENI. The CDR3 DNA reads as TGTGCCAGCTCACCATTAGGCGGGACTAATGAAAAACTGTTTTTT. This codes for CASSPLGGTNEKLFF. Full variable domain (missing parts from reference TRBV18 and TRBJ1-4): NAGVMQNPRHLVRRRGQEARLRCSPMKGHSHVYWYRQLPEEGLKFMVYLQKENIIDESGMPKERFSAEFPKEGPSILRIQQVVRGDSAAYFCASSPLGGTNEKLFFGSGTQLSVL.

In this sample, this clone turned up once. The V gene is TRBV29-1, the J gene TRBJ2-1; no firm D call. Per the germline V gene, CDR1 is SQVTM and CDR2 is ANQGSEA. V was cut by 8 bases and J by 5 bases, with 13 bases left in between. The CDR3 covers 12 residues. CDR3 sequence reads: CSPRVNNNEQFF. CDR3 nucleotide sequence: TGCAGCCCCCGGGTTAACAACAATGAGCAGTTCTTC.